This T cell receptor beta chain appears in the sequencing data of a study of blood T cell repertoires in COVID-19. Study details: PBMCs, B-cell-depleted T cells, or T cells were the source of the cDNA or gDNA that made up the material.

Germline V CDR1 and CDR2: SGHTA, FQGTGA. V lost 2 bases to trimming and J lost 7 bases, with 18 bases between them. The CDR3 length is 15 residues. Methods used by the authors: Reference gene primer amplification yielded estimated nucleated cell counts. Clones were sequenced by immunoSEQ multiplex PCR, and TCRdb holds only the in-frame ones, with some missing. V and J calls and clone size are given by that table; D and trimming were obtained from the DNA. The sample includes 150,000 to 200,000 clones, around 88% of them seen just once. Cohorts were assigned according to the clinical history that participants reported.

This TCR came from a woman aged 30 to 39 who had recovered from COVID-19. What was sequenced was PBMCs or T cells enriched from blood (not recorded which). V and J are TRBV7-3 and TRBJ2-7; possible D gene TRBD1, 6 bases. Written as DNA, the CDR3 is TGTGCCAGCAGCTTAGGAACAGTCGGGACACCGGAGCAGTACTTC. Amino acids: CASSLGTVGTPEQYF.